Following are 20 T cell receptor beta chains from one sample sequenced in a study of STAT5B mutations in CD4+ large granular lymphocyte leukemia. Clones were read by immunoSEQ multiplex PCR, and TCRdb kept only the in-frame ones, dropping some. The table records around 32,000 clones, 65% to 85% of them present only once. Sequenced sample: CD4+ T cells from blood buffy coats. These receptors all stem from a human donor in good health.

This chain links TRBV7-9 with TRBJ1-1; a weak D match, TRBD1 (5 bases). There are 14 residues in the CDR3. The germline CDR1 and CDR2 sequences are SEHNR and FQNEAQ (reference sequence). V dropped 3 bases and J dropped 5 bases, with 13 bases sitting between them. CDR3 sequence: CASSFPPGNTEAFF. The CDR3 coding sequence is TGTGCCAGCAGCTTCCCCCCAGGGAATACTGAAGCTTTCTTT.

There are a few counts of this clone. The rearrangement uses TRBV19 and TRBJ1-6; D is ambiguous. V was trimmed by 8 bases and J by 7 bases, leaving 15 bases between them. The CDR3 has 14 residues. Germline CDR1 LNHDA, CDR2 SQIVND (reference sequence). CDR3 loop: CASGAPGLNSPLHF. Written as DNA, the CDR3 is TGTGCCAGTGGAGCTCCGGGCCTAAATTCACCCCTCCACTTT.

The chain joins TRBV7-2 to TRBJ1-1; D unresolved. This CDR3 region has 14 residues. CDR1 is SGHTA, CDR2 FQGNSA, per germline. V was shortened by 3 bases and J by 5 bases, with 13 bases between the two germline ends. CDR3 amino acids: CASSFPLLRTEAFF. Written as DNA, the CDR3 is TGTGCCAGCAGCTTTCCTCTCTTAAGGACTGAAGCTTTCTTT.

The V and J genes are TRBV5-1 and TRBJ2-5; weak D call: TRBD2 (5 bases). Trimming cost V 4 bases and J 5 bases, with 18 bases left between them. Germline values: CDR1 SGHRS, CDR2 YFSETQ. The CDR3 contains 15 residues. CDR3: CASSPDLSRGETQYF. The CDR3 DNA reads TGCGCCAGCAGCCCAGACTTATCCAGAGGGGAGACCCAGTACTTC.

The chain recombines TRBV6-5 with TRBJ2-5, with TRBD2 identical over 8 bases. Germline trimming cut 0 bases from V and 7 bases from J; bases unmatched to any gene: 10. CDR3 length: 16 residues. The germline V gene has CDR1 MNHEY and CDR2 SVGAGI. CDR3 region: CASSYSGGGTQGTQYF. Written as DNA, the CDR3 is TGTGCCAGCAGTTACTCAGGCGGGGGGACACAGGGGACCCAGTACTTC.

The rearrangement uses TRBV11-2 and TRBJ2-6; TRBD1 agrees at 8 bases. This CDR3 contains 19 residues. Germline lookup yields CDR1 SGHAT and CDR2 FQNNGV. V dropped 5 bases and J dropped 2; count of bases not matched to a gene: 14. The CDR3 DNA reads as TGTGCCAGCAGCAGTATAGCCCGGACAGGGAAAACTGGGGCCAACGTCCTGACTTTC. As protein: CASSSIARTGKTGANVLTF.

The V gene is TRBV19, the J gene TRBJ2-7; D perhaps matches TRBD1 (5 bases). CDR1 is LNHDA, CDR2 SQIVND, per germline (reference sequence). The CDR3 is 14 residues long. V was clipped by 3 bases and J by 4 bases, with 13 bases between them. The CDR3 loop reads CASSIDSSVYEQYF. The CDR3, as DNA: TGTGCCAGTAGTATCGACAGCTCGGTGTACGAGCAGTACTTC.

V is TRBV9 and J is TRBJ2-1; 8 bases map to TRBD2. This CDR3 is built from 15 residues. Per germline, CDR1 SGDLS and CDR2 YYNGEE. V lost 5 bases and J lost 3; bases outside the gene matches: 7. The CDR3 DNA follows: TGTGCCAGCAGTCCGAGCGGGGGCAACTACAATGAGCAGTTCTTC. This encodes CASSPSGGNYNEQFF.

This clone was seen a single time. The rearrangement links TRBV6-4 to TRBJ2-2; no definite D call. The germline V gene encodes CDR1 MRHNA and CDR2 SNTAGT. The CDR3 runs 14 residues. V was shortened by 2 bases and J by 4 bases, with 8 bases between the two germline ends. The CDR3 coding sequence is TGTGCCAGCAGTGACCGAGGTGGCACCGGGGAGCTGTTTTTT. The encoded protein is CASSDRGGTGELFF.

Turning to this clone: One end of the junction fails to match germline, which may point to a read error. J is TRBJ1-1 and V is TRBV5-5; D may be TRBD1 (5 bases). Germline values: CDR1 SGHKS, CDR2 YYEKEE (reference sequence). The CDR3 spans 14 residues. The CDR3 loop is CASSVPGLKTEAFF. The DNA of the CDR3 is TGTGCCAGCAGCGTCCCGGGACTGAAGACTGAAGCTTTCTTT.

V usage is TRBV10-3 and J usage is TRBJ2-3, with 13 bases lining up with TRBD2. CDR1 and CDR2 (germline): ENHRY, SYGVKD. V trimming: 5 bases; J trimming: 2 bases; junction bases outside the gene matches: 4. This CDR3 is built from 16 residues. CDR3 protein: CAISSLAGGPTDTQYF. CDR3 in DNA: TGTGCCATCAGTTCACTAGCGGGGGGGCCCACAGATACGCAGTATTTT.

This CDR3 reads CASSLDAGGWGEKLFF. In DNA form, the CDR3 reads TGTGCCAGCAGCTTAGACGCGGGGGGCTGGGGTGAAAAACTGTTTTTT. V gene TRBV7-2 combines with J gene TRBJ1-4, with a tentative D call TRBD1 (6 bases). Germline CDR1 is SGHTA and CDR2 is FQGNSA. The length of the CDR3 is 16 residues. Trimming stripped 1 base from V and 7 bases from J, with 16 bases between.

This clone came up a few times. The chain combines TRBV6-4 with TRBJ2-7; the D call may be TRBD1 or TRBD2 (5 bases each). The CDR3 loop spans 14 amino acids. Trimming took 5 bases from V and 5 from J, leaving 16 bases between them. CDR1 MRHNA and CDR2 SNTAGT come from the germline V gene. CDR3 loop: CASSYRRGQNEQYF. As DNA, the CDR3 is TGTGCCAGCAGTTATCGTCGGGGCCAAAACGAGCAGTACTTC.

The chain carries TRBV27 and TRBJ2-7; D is possibly TRBD2 (5 bases). There are 14 residues in the CDR3. V was trimmed by 7 bases and J by 2 bases, leaving 15 bases between them. Germline V CDR1 and CDR2: MNHEY, SMNVEV (reference sequence). The CDR3 nucleotides are TGTGCCAGCAAATTTTTCGGGGAAACCTACGAGCAGTACTTC. This encodes CASKFFGETYEQYF.

There are a few counts of this clone. The chain combines TRBV5-1 with TRBJ2-7; possible D gene TRBD1, 6 bases. The germline V gene encodes CDR1 SGHRS and CDR2 YFSETQ. The CDR3 has 13 residues. Trimming stripped 0 bases from V and 4 bases from J, with 8 bases between. CDR3 bases: TGCGCCAGCAGCTTGGACAGGGCGTACGAGCAGTACTTC. Translated, it gives CASSLDRAYEQYF.

This clone was recorded a few times. This rearrangement joins TRBV7-2 to TRBJ1-5; D uncertain. The germline V gene encodes CDR1 SGHTA and CDR2 FQGNSA. V was pared by 1 base and J by 7 bases, with 5 bases between. CDR3 size: 12 residues. This CDR3 reads CASSLGAQPQHF. The CDR3 DNA reads as TGTGCCAGCAGCTTAGGGGCACAGCCCCAGCATTTT.

This clone came up a few times. This chain uses TRBV7-2 with TRBJ1-1; D gene ambiguous. V lost 3 bases to trimming and J lost 7 bases, with 6 bases between them. Germline CDR1 and CDR2: SGHTA and FQGNSA. This CDR3 contains 11 residues. The CDR3 protein is CASSFGREAFF. The DNA of the CDR3 is TGTGCCAGCAGCTTTGGTCGTGAAGCTTTCTTT.

This clone is a singleton in its sample. This chain joins TRBV15 and TRBJ2-2; 8 nucleotides match TRBD1. The CDR3 is 16 amino acids. Germline V gene data show CDR1 as LNHNV and CDR2 as YYDKDF (reference sequence). The V segment lost 3 bases and the J segment 1 base; nucleotides outside the gene matches: 4. This CDR3 reads CATSSRTGRNTGELFF. The DNA of the CDR3 is TGTGCCACCAGCAGCCGGACAGGGCGGAACACCGGGGAGCTGTTTTTT.

The V and J genes are TRBV28 and TRBJ1-5, with 9 bases identical to TRBD1. Germline V gene lookup returns CDR1 MDHEN and CDR2 SYDVKM. V dropped 3 bases and J dropped 5; count of bases not matched to a gene: 23. The CDR3 is made up of 21 amino acids. In DNA form, the CDR3 reads TGTGCCAGCAGTTTCTTAAGCCGAATACAGGGGGCATGGGTGTTGGATCAGCCCCAGCATTTT. This sequence encodes CASSFLSRIQGAWVLDQPQHF.

The chain employs TRBV29-1 and TRBJ2-7; no reliable D call. The V gene's germline CDR1 is SQVTM and CDR2 ANQGSEA. Trimming took off 4 bases at V and 3 bases at J, with 4 bases between the two ends. The CDR3 is 10 amino acids. This CDR3 is CSVGDYEQYF. Here the CDR3 DNA reads TGCAGCGTTGGAGACTACGAGCAGTACTTC.